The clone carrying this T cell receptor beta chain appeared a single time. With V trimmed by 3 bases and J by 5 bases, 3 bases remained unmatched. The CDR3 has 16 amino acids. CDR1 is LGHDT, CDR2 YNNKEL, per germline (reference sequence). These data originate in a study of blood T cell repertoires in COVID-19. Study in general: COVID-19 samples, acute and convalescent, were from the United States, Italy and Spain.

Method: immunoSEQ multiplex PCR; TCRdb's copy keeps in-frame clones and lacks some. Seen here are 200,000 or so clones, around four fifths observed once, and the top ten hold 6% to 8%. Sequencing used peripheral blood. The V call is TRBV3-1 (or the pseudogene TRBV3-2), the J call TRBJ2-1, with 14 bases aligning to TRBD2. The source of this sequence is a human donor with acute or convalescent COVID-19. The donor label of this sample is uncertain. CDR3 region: CASSHGLAGGNNEQFF. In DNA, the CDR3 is TGTGCCAGCAGCCACGGACTAGCGGGAGGCAACAATGAGCAGTTCTTC.